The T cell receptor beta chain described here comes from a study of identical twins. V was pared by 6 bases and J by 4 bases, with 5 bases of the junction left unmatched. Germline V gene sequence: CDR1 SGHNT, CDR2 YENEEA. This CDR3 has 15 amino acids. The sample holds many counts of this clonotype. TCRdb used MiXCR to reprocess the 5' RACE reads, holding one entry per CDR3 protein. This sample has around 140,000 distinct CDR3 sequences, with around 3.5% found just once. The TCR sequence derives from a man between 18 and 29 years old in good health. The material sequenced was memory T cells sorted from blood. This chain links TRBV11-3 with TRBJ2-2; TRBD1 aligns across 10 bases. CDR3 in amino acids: CASSMGQGSTGELFF. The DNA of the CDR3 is TGTGCCAGCAGTATGGGACAGGGGAGCACCGGGGAGCTGTTTTTT.